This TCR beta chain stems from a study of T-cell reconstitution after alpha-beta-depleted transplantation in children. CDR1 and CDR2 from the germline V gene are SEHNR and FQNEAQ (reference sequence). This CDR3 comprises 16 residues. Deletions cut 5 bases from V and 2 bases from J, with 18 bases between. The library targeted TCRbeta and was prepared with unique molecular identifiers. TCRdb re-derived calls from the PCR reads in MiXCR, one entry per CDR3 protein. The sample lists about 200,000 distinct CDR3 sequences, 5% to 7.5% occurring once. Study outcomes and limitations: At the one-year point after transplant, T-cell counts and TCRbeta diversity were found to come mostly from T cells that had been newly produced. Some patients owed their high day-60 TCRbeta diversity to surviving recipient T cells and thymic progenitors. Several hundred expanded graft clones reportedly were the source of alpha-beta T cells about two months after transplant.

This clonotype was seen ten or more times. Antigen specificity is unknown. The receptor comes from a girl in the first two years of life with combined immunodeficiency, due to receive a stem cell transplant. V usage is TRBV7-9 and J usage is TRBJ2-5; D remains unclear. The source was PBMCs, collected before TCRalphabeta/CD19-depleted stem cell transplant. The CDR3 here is CASSEGWAYPQETQYF. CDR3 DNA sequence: TGTGCCAGCAGCGAAGGCTGGGCTTATCCTCAAGAGACCCAGTACTTC.